This T cell receptor (beta chain) was sequenced in a study of blood T cell repertoires in COVID-19 (dated by TCRdb to 2019 to 2021). For context, the study as a whole: Samples covering the acute and convalescent phases of COVID-19 were provided by collaborators in the United States, Italy and Spain. A de-identified subject ID, COVID-19 status, age in years and sex were almost always included in the sample metadata. The samples were drawn from the first 160 participants of the ongoing ImmuneRACE study and from 1,254 subjects provided by 6 global collaborators. The material from the prospective study consisted of cDNA or gDNA derived from T cells, B-cell-depleted T cells, or PBMCs. The repertoires were made available in a free public database intended to serve as a resource for research on the immune response to SARS-CoV-2. Where available, HLA class I and class II types were obtained from metadata supplied by the sample provider rather than from assay-based typing. Subjects who had been exposed to COVID-19, were actively infected with it, or had recovered from it provided the deeply sampled blood TCRbeta repertoires that made up the dataset.

The immunoSEQ Assay, a bias-controlled multiplex PCR, was used to amplify TCRbeta CDR3 regions from genomic DNA. The authors processed their data as follows. Nucleated cell counts per sample were estimated from amplification of reference gene primers within the assay. To quantify the absolute abundance of each unique TCRbeta CDR3 rearrangement, sequence reads were collapsed and filtered. For each sample, productive Simpson clonality was calculated as the square root of Simpson's diversity index across productive rearrangements. The table comes from immuneACCESS by way of TCRdb, which keeps in-frame sequences with V and J called. Part of the clones is missing from these tables; in studies checked, under half for an unresolved V gene and the rest for unknown reasons. V and J calls and clone size follow that table, whereas D and trimming were derived from the DNA. Here the sample has about 330,000 clones; roughly 83% occur a single time. The biggest ten clones account for roughly 1.6% of the sample.

Collaborating institutions collected whole blood in K2EDTA tubes following their own protocols. For TCRbeta analysis, collaborators shipped samples in one of three forms: frozen whole blood, isolated PBMCs, or DNA extracted from either of those sample types. A word on this clone: The antigen it binds to is not known. Within one base of it there is no much larger clone, and no base qualities were kept.

Here is what the overall study found, with its caveats: How much clinical and demographic metadata was included differed by source and by participant, and the metadata was provided uncurated.

The receptor was isolated from a woman aged 45-65 years with acute or convalescent COVID-19. The sequenced sample was peripheral blood.

The sequenced DNA: TGCGCCAGCAGCTTAAGCGGGAGTGGGAGCCACGAGCAGTACTTC. Its product reads: CASSLSGSGSHEQYF. The V and J segments used are TRBV5-1 and TRBJ2-7, and 8 junction bases match TRBD2. CDR1 is given as SGHRS and CDR2 as YFSETQ, both from the germline V gene. The CDR3, from cysteine to phenylalanine, totals 15 residues. Just the 45-base CDR3 DNA is kept, in frame starting at base 1. Relative to germline, V is missing 2 bases and J is missing 5 bases, with 9 bases of the junction outside any gene match.